This T cell receptor (beta chain) was documented in a study of cytomegalovirus exposure and HLA in healthy donors. Primers for the PCR totalled 60 Vbeta and 13 Jbeta. Method: immunoSEQ multiplex PCR; TCRdb's copy keeps in-frame clones and lacks some. The sample shows about 94,000 clones, roughly 80% of them seen only once. The V gene end was trimmed by 5 bases and the J gene end by 0 bases; junction bases not matched to a gene: 2. Germline assignment: CDR1 MNHEY and CDR2 SVGAGI. CDR3 length: 15 amino acids. The chain recombines TRBV6-5 with TRBJ2-7; 12 nucleotides agree with TRBD1. Sequenced material: PBMCs. This clonotype was sampled from a man aged 25 to 45 in good health and CMV-seronegative. As DNA, the CDR3 is TGTGCCAGCAGTAAGGGACAGGGGGCCTCCTACGAGCAGTACTTC. Its translation: CASSKGQGASYEQYF.